This TCR beta chain comes out of a study of cytomegalovirus exposure and HLA in healthy donors. Whole-study findings and limits: It has been reported that TCR beta sequences accurately predicted the HLA-A and HLA-B alleles of most subjects. Data from an earlier analysis indicated that most TCR beta V segments were productive either about 87% or about 30% of the time.

About this clone: Its matching antigen is unknown.

Germline CDR1 reads MNHNS; CDR2 reads SASEGT. The CDR3 is 15 amino acids. V shed 1 base and J shed 0 bases, with 9 bases lying between them. The study ran its PCR with 60 Vbeta and 13 Jbeta primers. The protocol was immunoSEQ multiplex PCR, while the TCRdb copy is restricted to in-frame clones and leaves out a portion. This repertoire shows about 120,000 clones, around 80% found once; its top ten account for approximately 2.5%. This sequence was found in a female donor in good health and CMV-seronegative. The V call is TRBV6-1, the J call TRBJ1-2; possible D gene TRBD1, 6 bases. The specimen was PBMCs. The CDR3: CASSEGRQANYGYTF. The CDR3 DNA reads as TGTGCCAGCAGTGAAGGACGACAGGCTAACTATGGCTACACCTTC.